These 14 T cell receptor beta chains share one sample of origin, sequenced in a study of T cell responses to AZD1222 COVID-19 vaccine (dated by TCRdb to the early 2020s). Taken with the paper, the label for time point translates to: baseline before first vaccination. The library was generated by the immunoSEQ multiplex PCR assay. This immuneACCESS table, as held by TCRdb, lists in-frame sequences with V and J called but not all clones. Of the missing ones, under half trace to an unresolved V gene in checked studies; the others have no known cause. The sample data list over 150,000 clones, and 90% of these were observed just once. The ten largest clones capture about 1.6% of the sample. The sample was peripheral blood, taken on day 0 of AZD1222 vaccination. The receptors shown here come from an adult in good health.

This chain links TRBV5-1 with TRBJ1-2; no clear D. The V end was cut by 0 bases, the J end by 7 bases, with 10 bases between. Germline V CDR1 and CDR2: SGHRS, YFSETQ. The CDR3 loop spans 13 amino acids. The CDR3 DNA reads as TGCGCCAGCAGCTTGGTCGAGCGACTTGGCTACACCTTC. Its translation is CASSLVERLGYTF.

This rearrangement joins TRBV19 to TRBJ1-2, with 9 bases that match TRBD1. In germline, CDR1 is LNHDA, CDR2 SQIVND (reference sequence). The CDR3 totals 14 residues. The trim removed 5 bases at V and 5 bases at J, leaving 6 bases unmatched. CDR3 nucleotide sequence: TGTGCCAGTAGTCCCGGACAGGGGTGGTATGGCTACACCTTC. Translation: CASSPGQGWYGYTF. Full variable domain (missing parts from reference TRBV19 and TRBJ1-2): DGGITQSPKYLFRKEGQNVTLSCEQNLNHDAMYWYRQDPGQGLRLIYYSQIVNDFQKGDIAEGYSVSREKKESFPLTVTSAQKNPTAFYLCASSPGQGWYGYTFGSGTRLTVV.

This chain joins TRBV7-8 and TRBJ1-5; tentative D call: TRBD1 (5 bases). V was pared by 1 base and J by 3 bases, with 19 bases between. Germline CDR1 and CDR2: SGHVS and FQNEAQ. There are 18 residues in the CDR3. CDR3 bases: TGTGCCAGCAGCTTAGAGTTCCTTTCGGGGACCAACAATCAGCCCCAGCATTTT. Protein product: CASSLEFLSGTNNQPQHF.

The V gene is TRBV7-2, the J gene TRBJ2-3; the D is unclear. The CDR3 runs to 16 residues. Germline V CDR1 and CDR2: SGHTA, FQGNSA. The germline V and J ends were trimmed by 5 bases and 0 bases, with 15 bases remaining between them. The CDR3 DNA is TGTGCCAGCAGCGCGAGACGGCGGATTAGCACAGATACGCAGTATTTT. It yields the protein CASSARRRISTDTQYF.

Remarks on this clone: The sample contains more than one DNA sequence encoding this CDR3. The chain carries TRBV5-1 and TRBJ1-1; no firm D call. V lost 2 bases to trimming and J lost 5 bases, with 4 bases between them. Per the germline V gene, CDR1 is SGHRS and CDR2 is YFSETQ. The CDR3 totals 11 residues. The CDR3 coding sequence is TGCGCCAGCAGCTTAAATACTGAAGCTTTCTTT. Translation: CASSLNTEAFF.

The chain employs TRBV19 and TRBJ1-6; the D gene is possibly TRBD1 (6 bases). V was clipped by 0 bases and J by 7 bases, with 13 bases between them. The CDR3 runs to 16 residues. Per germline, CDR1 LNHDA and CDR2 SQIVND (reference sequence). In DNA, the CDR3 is TGTGCCAGTAGTATAGAGGCGGGGGCCGTCAATTCACCCCTCCACTTT. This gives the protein CASSIEAGAVNSPLHF.

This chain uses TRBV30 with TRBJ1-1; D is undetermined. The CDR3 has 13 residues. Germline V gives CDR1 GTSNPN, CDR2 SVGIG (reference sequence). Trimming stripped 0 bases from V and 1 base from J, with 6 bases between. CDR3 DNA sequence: TGTGCCTGGAGTGTTTGGAGGAACACTGAAGCTTTCTTT. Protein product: CAWSVWRNTEAFF.

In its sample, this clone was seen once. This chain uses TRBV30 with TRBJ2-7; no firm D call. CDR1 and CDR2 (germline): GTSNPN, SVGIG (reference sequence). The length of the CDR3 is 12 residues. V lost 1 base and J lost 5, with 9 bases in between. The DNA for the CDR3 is TGTGCCTGGAGTGGGGATGTGAACGAGCAGTACTTC. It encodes CAWSGDVNEQYF.

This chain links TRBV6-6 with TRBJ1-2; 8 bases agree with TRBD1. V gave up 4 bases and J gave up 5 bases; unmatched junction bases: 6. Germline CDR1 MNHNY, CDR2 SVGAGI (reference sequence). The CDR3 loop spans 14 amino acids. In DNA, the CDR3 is TGTGCCAGCAGTTCCGGACAGGGTCCGTATGGCTACACCTTC. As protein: CASSSGQGPYGYTF.

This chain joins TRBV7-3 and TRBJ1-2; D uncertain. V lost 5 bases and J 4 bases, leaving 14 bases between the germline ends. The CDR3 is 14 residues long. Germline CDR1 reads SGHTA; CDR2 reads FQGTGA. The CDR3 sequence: CASSPNPGTYGYTF. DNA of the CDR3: TGTGCCAGCAGCCCCAACCCGGGAACCTATGGCTACACCTTC.

The CDR3 DNA sequence: TGTGCCAGCAGCTTAGCGGGACAGGGGGCTTATCAGCCCCAGCATTTT. Its protein is CASSLAGQGAYQPQHF. The V call is TRBV7-2, the J call TRBJ1-5, with 12 bases matching TRBD1. This CDR3 comprises 16 residues. Germline values: CDR1 SGHTA, CDR2 FQGNSA. Germline trimming cut 0 bases from V and 5 bases from J; bases unmatched to any gene: 2. Full variable domain (outside the CDR3, taken from reference TRBV7-2 and TRBJ1-5): GAGVSQSPSNKVTEKGKDVELRCDPISGHTALYWYRQSLGQGLEFLIYFQGNSAPDKSGLPSDRFSAERTGGSVSTLTIQRTQQEDSAVYLCASSLAGQGAYQPQHFGDGTRLSIL.

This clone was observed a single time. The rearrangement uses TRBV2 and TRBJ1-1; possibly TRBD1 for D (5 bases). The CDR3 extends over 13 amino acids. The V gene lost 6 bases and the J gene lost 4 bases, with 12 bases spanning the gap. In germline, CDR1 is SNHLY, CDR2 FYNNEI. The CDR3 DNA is TGTGCCAGCAGCCGGGGGATGGGCACTGAAGCTTTCTTT. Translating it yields CASSRGMGTEAFF.

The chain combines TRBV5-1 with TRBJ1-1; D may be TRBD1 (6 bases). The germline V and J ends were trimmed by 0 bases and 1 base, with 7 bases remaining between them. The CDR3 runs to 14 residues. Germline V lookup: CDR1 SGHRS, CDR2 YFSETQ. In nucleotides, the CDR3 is TGCGCCAGCAGCTTGGGACAGGAGAACACTGAAGCTTTCTTT. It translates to CASSLGQENTEAFF.

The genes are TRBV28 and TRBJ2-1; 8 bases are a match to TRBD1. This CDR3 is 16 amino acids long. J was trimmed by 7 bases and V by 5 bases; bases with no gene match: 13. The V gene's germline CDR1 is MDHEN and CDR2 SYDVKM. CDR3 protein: CASSRRRTGLGNEQFF. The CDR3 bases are TGTGCCAGCAGTCGGCGAAGGACAGGGCTGGGGAATGAGCAGTTCTTC.